This T cell receptor beta chain was obtained from a study of cytomegalovirus exposure and HLA in healthy donors. For the study at large: There were 65 million to 85 million unique TCRs (from HLA-typed donors) in an early data release. Study findings and constraints: CMV antigen specificity was confirmed in vitro for three CMV-associated chains.

The PCR contained 60 Vbeta and 13 Jbeta primers. Profiled with immunoSEQ multiplex PCR; TCRdb holds only in-frame clones, not every one. The sample includes 200,000 to 250,000 clones, about 80% of them seen just once. The germline gives CDR1 MNHEY, CDR2 SVGAGI. The CDR3 has 14 residues. After removal of 6 bases from V and 4 bases from J, the junction contained 7 bases not matched to a gene. Note on this clone: Its antigen is not known.

The clonotype was recovered from a girl between 10 and 17 years old in good health and CMV-seronegative. The chain joins TRBV6-5 to TRBJ1-1, with 8 bases matching TRBD1. Source material: PBMCs. CDR3 DNA: TGTGCCAGCAGCCGAAGGACAGGGTCCACTGAAGCTTTCTTT. Protein: CASSRRTGSTEAFF.